This T cell receptor beta chain was recorded in a study of T-cell memory formation after mild COVID-19 (dated by TCRdb to the early 2020s). Notes on the research overall: Most TCR sequence clusters were specific to one of the two donors. In a couple of donors, T-cell clones that expanded and contracted after mild COVID-19 were followed by sequencing TCRalpha and TCRbeta repertoires longitudinally. Two young, previously healthy adult volunteers, one female and one male, were included in the cohort.

CDR1 and CDR2, per the germline V gene, are SGHTA and FQGNSA. Counted from cysteine to phenylalanine, this CDR3 has 14 amino acids. The CDR3 DNA has 42 bases and is translated from base 1. V drops 2 bases and J drops 0 bases, leaving 6 bases in between. Data came from an Illumina NovaSeq 6000. Using 5'RACE with constant-segment primers, TCRalpha and TCRbeta cDNA libraries were constructed, with sample barcodes and unique molecular identifiers added in the process. RNA was extracted from every sample with Trizol reagent. The libraries were amplified in two PCR steps, and the second step added a second sample barcode and Illumina TruSeq adapters. Libraries were sequenced on an Illumina NovaSeq with 2 x 150 bp paired-end reads. The authors' analysis ran thus. Reads were demultiplexed and collapsed into UMI-guided consensus sequences with migec v1.2.7. Using mixcr v2.1.11, UMI consensuses were aligned to TRA and TRB V and J templates and then assembled into clonotypes. A clonotype was counted as expanded or contracted only when both edgeR and NoisET called the clonotype significant, with the noise models trained on biological replicates. For edgeR calls, the thresholds were a false discovery rate-adjusted p below 0.01 and a log2 fold-change of 1. As an exploratory analysis of dynamics, PCA with hierarchical clustering was applied to max-normalized trajectories of the 1000 most abundant clonotypes. The CD4 or CD8 phenotype of responding clones was assigned using the separately sequenced CD4+ and CD8+ repertoires. TCRdb reanalyzed the raw reads on its own, using fastp at Q25 for trimming and MiXCR for clone calling, and kept in-frame beta chains. Records with the same CDR3 protein are collapsed into one entry carrying the most frequent genes and DNA. TCRdb, rather than the study authors, made the V and J calls. The sample profile shows around 310,000 distinct CDR3 sequences; about a sixth of them were found once. The ten largest make up about a fifth of the sample.

Ten or more counts support this clonotype. What this receptor recognizes is not known. Base qualities are not at hand, and no much larger clone is one base apart. Ficoll-Paque density gradient centrifugation was used to isolate PBMCs. Overall results and qualifications from the work: Balanced CD4/CD8 phenotypes were observed for clones contracting from day 15 to 85, whereas a bias towards CD4+ was observed for a second wave of clones expanding from day 15 to 37. Only a couple of mild cases were covered by the study, and larger cohorts that include severe cases with pre-infection samples were considered necessary. Some responding clones were detected in pre-infection memory, which suggested that pre-existing cross-reactive memory T cells had joined the SARS-CoV-2 response. SARS-CoV-2 specificity was not confirmed for the second-wave clones peaking on day 37. Contracting CD4+ clones were located mainly in the CM and EM memory subsets, whereas CD8+ clones were found to be enriched in EMRA.

The source material was PBMCs or a T cell subset sorted from them (not recorded which). The sequence was collected from a man younger than 35 who had mild COVID-19 (a few samples of this study predate the infection). The sample titles of this study are shuffled in the database, so cell type and time point are left out; the donor was told from shared clones. The chain is assembled from TRBV7-2 and TRBJ2-3, with no confident D gene call. This receptor carries the CDR3 CASSLFQSTDTQYF. The sequenced DNA is TGTGCCAGCAGCTTATTCCAAAGCACAGATACGCAGTATTTT.